One sample yielded the 19 T cell receptor beta chains listed below, sequenced in a study of OX40 agonist ivuxolimab in advanced cancers. Here immunoSEQ multiplex PCR was the method, and the copy in TCRdb shows in-frame clones only, minus some. This sample has around 67,000 clones, with roughly 85% found just once. The sequences come from CD4+ or CD8+ T cells sorted from blood, collected in a trial of the OX40 agonist ivuxolimab. The source is an adult with an advanced solid tumor such as melanoma, head and neck, liver or kidney cancer.

The rearrangement joins TRBV14 to TRBJ1-1, with unresolved D. The CDR3 runs 17 residues. Trimming removed 0 bases from V and 1 base from J, with 15 bases in between. The germline CDR1 and CDR2 sequences are SGHDN and FVKESK. CDR3: CASSQDVIRVENTEAFF. The CDR3 region has the DNA TGTGCCAGCAGCCAAGATGTCATTCGGGTAGAGAACACTGAAGCTTTCTTT.

The chain has TRBV14 and TRBJ2-3; unclear D gene. V was shortened by 4 bases and J by 0 bases, with 17 bases between the two germline ends. This CDR3 has 17 residues. The germline V gene encodes CDR1 SGHDN and CDR2 FVKESK. The CDR3 protein is CASSPRRTPDSTDTQYF. The CDR3 nucleotides read TGTGCCAGCAGCCCGAGGAGAACCCCTGATAGCACAGATACGCAGTATTTT.

The chain combines TRBV5-6 with TRBJ1-2, with 7 positions matching TRBD1. Germline V lookup: CDR1 SGHDT, CDR2 YYEEEE. The CDR3 consists of 13 residues. The V segment lost 6 bases and the J segment 4 bases; nucleotides outside the gene matches: 6. The CDR3 DNA reads TGTGCCAGCAACGACAGGGCCGGCTATGGCTACACCTTC. Translating gives CASNDRAGYGYTF.

There are a few counts of this clone. V and J are TRBV2 and TRBJ1-5; 7 bases are a match to TRBD1. Germline V CDR1 and CDR2: SNHLY, FYNNEI. The ends lost 10 bases at V and 3 bases at J; junction bases unmatched: 6. This CDR3 comprises 13 residues. CDR3 DNA sequence: TGTGCCATCTCGACAGGGTACAATCAGCCCCAGCATTTT. Encoded protein: CAISTGYNQPQHF.

This chain joins TRBV7-9 and TRBJ1-2; TRBD1 aligns across 10 bases. CDR3 length: 16 amino acids. Germline CDR1 is SEHNR and CDR2 is FQNEAQ (reference sequence). Unmatched junction bases numbered 8, after V lost 4 bases and J lost 3 bases. The CDR3 sequence: CASSSRDRGPDYGYTF. CDR3 DNA sequence: TGTGCCAGCAGCTCCCGGGACAGGGGTCCGGACTATGGCTACACCTTC.

J is TRBJ2-5 and V is TRBV5-4, with TRBD2 matching over 8 bases. Germline assignment: CDR1 SGHNT and CDR2 YYREEE (reference sequence). The CDR3 is 17 residues long. Trimming removed 7 bases from V and 1 base from J; junction bases left unmatched: 15. The CDR3 loop reads CASSPFSGGGLQETQYF. The CDR3, as DNA: TGTGCCAGCTCTCCCTTTTCGGGGGGGGGCCTCCAAGAGACCCAGTACTTC.

V gene TRBV6-6 combines with J gene TRBJ1-1; TRBD1 matches at 7 bases. CDR1 is MNHNY and CDR2 is SVGAGI in the germline V gene (reference sequence). This CDR3 has 15 residues. The trim removed 5 bases at V and 0 bases at J, leaving 6 bases unmatched. CDR3 region: CASSRNRGLNTEAFF. DNA of the CDR3: TGTGCCAGCAGTCGCAACAGGGGATTGAACACTGAAGCTTTCTTT.

The chain links TRBV21-1 to TRBJ2-7; the table assigns TRBD2, which was not confirmed against the DNA. TRBV21-1 is a pseudogene. The length of the CDR3 is 15 residues. The CDR3 coding sequence is TGTGCCAGCAGCAAAAATCGGGGGAAAACCTACGAGCAGTACTTC. It specifies CASSKNRGKTYEQYF.

V is TRBV5-8 and J is TRBJ2-7; D gene ambiguous. The ends were cut back, 1 base at V and 3 bases at J, with 14 bases in the middle. CDR1 and CDR2 (germline): SGHTS, YDEGEE. The CDR3 totals 15 residues. Here the CDR3 DNA reads TGTGCCAGCAGCTTGACCTCTTTGCTCGTCTACGAGCAGTACTTC. Translating gives CASSLTSLLVYEQYF.

The chain employs TRBV27 and TRBJ2-3; TRBD1 agrees at 11 bases. The CDR3 has 15 amino acids. V was clipped by 5 bases and J by 5 bases; unmatched bases: 6. Per the germline V gene, CDR1 is MNHEY and CDR2 is SMNVEV (reference sequence). The CDR3 protein is CASSKDRGPGDTQYF. The CDR3, as DNA: TGTGCCAGCAGTAAGGACAGGGGGCCGGGAGATACGCAGTATTTT.

V and J are TRBV7-6 and TRBJ2-7; unclear D gene. The V gene's germline CDR1 is SGHVS and CDR2 FNYEAQ. The CDR3 spans 15 residues. Trimming shortened V by 2 bases and J by 1 base, and 12 bases separated the two germline ends. CDR3 DNA sequence: TGTGCCAGCAGCTTAAGACAACACCCTTCCTACGAGCAGTACTTC. Protein sequence: CASSLRQHPSYEQYF.

A few counts support this clone. This chain links TRBV10-3 with TRBJ2-3, with TRBD2 identical over 12 bases. This CDR3 contains 17 residues. The V and J ends lost 6 bases and 0 bases, in that order; junction bases with no gene match: 7. Germline V lookup: CDR1 ENHRY, CDR2 SYGVKD. This CDR3 reads CAISPGLAGKSTDTQYF. The CDR3 bases are TGTGCCATCAGCCCTGGACTAGCGGGGAAAAGCACAGATACGCAGTATTTT.

This sequence joins TRBV2 and TRBJ2-3; D might be TRBD2 (6 bases). V was pared by 8 bases and J by 6 bases, with 21 bases between. CDR3 length: 15 amino acids. Looked up from germline, CDR1 is SNHLY and CDR2 is FYNNEI. This CDR3 reads CASSSLSGMVDTQYF. Written as DNA, the CDR3 is TGTGCCAGCTCCTCTCTTAGCGGAATGGTTGATACGCAGTATTTT. The whole variable domain, filled in from reference TRBV2 and TRBJ2-3, reads EPEVTQTPSHQVTQMGQEVILRCVPISNHLYFYWYRQILGQKVEFLVSFYNNEISEKSEIFDDQFSVERPDGSNFTLKIRSTKLEDSAMYFCASSSLSGMVDTQYFGPGTRLTVL.

The chain employs TRBV7-3 and TRBJ2-1; 7 positions match TRBD2. V trimming: 4 bases; J trimming: 10 bases; junction bases outside the gene matches: 7. This CDR3 is 13 amino acids long. Germline V gives CDR1 SGHTA, CDR2 FQGTGA. This CDR3 is CASSSSIAGEQFF. CDR3 nucleotides: TGTGCCAGCAGCTCCTCTATAGCGGGCGAGCAGTTCTTC.

The chain has TRBV28 and TRBJ1-3; tentative D call: TRBD1 (6 bases). Looked up from germline, CDR1 is MDHEN and CDR2 is SYDVKM. The CDR3 spans 16 residues. Trimming pared 5 bases from V and 3 bases from J, leaving 17 bases between. CDR3 nucleotides: TGTGCCAGCAGTCTCGGGCGGAGGGGGAATGGAAACACCATATATTTT. This sequence encodes CASSLGRRGNGNTIYF.

J is TRBJ2-3 and V is TRBV7-2, with 8 bases aligning to TRBD1. CDR1 and CDR2 from the germline V gene are SGHTA and FQGNSA. V lost 5 bases and J lost 1; bases outside the gene matches: 8. The CDR3 has 16 residues. CDR3 sequence (DNA): TGTGCCAGCAGCCCCTTTCCCAGGGGGCGCACAGATACGCAGTATTTT. Translated: CASSPFPRGRTDTQYF.

J is TRBJ2-3 and V is TRBV18, with D unresolved. The CDR3 is 14 residues long. The germline gives CDR1 KGHSH, CDR2 LQKENI. V shed 3 bases and J shed 4 bases, with 11 bases lying between them. The CDR3 DNA is TGTGCCAGCTCACCCTACCAGAGGCCAGATACGCAGTATTTT. It encodes CASSPYQRPDTQYF.

The chain uses TRBV6-6 and TRBJ1-1; TRBD1 matches at 7 bases. This CDR3 is built from 14 residues. CDR1 and CDR2 from the germline V gene are MNHNY and SVGAGI (reference sequence). Unmatched junction bases numbered 1, after V lost 2 bases and J lost 1 base. The CDR3 region is CASSYTGENTEAFF. CDR3 in DNA: TGTGCCAGCAGTTACACAGGGGAGAACACTGAAGCTTTCTTT.

The gene calls are TRBV11-2 and TRBJ2-7; D uncertain. Trimming pared 4 bases from V and 1 base from J, leaving 11 bases between. Germline CDR1 is SGHAT and CDR2 is FQNNGV. There are 14 residues in the CDR3. CDR3 in DNA: TGTGCCAGCAGCTCCCCCCCAGTATCCTACGAGCAGTACTTC. Protein: CASSSPPVSYEQYF. Full variable domain (missing parts from reference TRBV11-2 and TRBJ2-7): EAGVAQSPRYKIIEKRQSVAFWCNPISGHATLYWYQQILGQGPKLLIQFQNNGVVDDSQLPKDRFSAERLKGVDSTLKIQPAKLEDSAVYLCASSSPPVSYEQYFGPGTRLTVT.